Detailed here is one TCR beta chain. TCRdb keeps only in-frame clones here, not all; method: immunoSEQ multiplex PCR. The table has around 200,000 clones, around 89% seen once; the top ten hold 1.2%. From germline, CDR1 is SGHAT and CDR2 FQNNGV. With V trimmed by 4 bases and J by 3 bases, 9 bases remained unmatched. This CDR3 contains 16 residues. The data derive from a study of blood T cell repertoires in COVID-19. About the study: The samples span acute and convalescent COVID-19 from the United States, Italy and Spain. From T cells, B-cell-depleted T cells, or PBMCs came the material, which was cDNA or gDNA.

V usage is TRBV11-2 and J usage is TRBJ2-5, with 9 bases matching TRBD2. The receptor comes from a young man who had recovered from COVID-19. The specimen was PBMCs or T cells enriched from blood (not recorded which). The CDR3 sequence: CASSSLFKRGEETQYF. In DNA, the CDR3 is TGTGCCAGCAGCTCCCTATTCAAGCGGGGGGAAGAGACCCAGTACTTC.